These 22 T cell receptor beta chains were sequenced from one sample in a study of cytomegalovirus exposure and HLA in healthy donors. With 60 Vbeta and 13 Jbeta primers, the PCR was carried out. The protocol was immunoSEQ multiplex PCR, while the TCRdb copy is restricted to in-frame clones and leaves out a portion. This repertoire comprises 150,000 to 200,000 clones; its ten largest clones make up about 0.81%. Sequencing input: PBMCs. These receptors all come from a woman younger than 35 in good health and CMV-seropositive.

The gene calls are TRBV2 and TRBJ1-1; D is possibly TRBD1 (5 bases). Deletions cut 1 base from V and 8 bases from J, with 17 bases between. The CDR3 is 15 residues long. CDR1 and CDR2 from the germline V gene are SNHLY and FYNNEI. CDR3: CASSEEGPWQGEAFF. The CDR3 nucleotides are TGTGCCAGCAGTGAAGAAGGCCCTTGGCAGGGCGAAGCTTTCTTT.

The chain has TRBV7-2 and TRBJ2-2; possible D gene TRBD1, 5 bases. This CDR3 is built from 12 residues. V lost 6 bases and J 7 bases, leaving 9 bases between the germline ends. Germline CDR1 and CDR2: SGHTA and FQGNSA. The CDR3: CASRQVGGELFF. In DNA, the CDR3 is TGTGCCAGCAGACAGGTTGGCGGGGAGCTGTTTTTT.

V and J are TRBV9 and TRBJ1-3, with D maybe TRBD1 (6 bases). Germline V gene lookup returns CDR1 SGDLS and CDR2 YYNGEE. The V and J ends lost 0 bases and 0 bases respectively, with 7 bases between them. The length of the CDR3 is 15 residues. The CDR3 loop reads CASSVGTASGNTIYF. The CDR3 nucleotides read TGTGCCAGCAGCGTAGGGACAGCCTCTGGAAACACCATATATTTT.

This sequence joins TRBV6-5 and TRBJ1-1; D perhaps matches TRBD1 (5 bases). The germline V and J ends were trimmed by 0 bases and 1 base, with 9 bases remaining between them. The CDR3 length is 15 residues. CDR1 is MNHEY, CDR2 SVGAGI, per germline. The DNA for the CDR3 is TGTGCCAGCAGTTACTCGATTGGGGCGAACACTGAAGCTTTCTTT. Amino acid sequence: CASSYSIGANTEAFF.

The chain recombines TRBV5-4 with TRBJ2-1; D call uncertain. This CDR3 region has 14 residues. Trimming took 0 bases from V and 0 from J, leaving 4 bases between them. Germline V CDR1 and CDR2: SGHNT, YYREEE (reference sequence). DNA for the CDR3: TGTGCCAGCAGCTTGGCCAGCTCCTACAATGAGCAGTTCTTC. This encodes CASSLASSYNEQFF.

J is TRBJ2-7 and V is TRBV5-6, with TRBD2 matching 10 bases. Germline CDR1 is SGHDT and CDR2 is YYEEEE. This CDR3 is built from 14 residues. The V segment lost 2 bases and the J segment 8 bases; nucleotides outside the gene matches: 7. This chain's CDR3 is CASSLTSGKRQQYF. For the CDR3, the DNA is TGTGCCAGCAGCTTAACTAGCGGGAAGCGACAGCAGTACTTC.

In DNA form, the CDR3 reads TGTGCCAGCAGCAGCCTGGGGGGAGGCGAGCAGTACTTC. Its protein product is CASSSLGGGEQYF. The chain uses TRBV7-7 and TRBJ2-7; perhaps TRBD2 as D (6 bases). V was cut by 5 bases and J by 6 bases, with 14 bases left in between. From germline, CDR1 is SSHAT and CDR2 FNYEAQ (reference sequence). This CDR3 spans 13 amino acids.

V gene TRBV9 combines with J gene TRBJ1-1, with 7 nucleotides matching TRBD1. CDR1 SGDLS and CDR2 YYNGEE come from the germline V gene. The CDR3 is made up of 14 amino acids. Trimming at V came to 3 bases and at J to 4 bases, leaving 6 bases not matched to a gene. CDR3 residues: CASSGQGGVTEAFF. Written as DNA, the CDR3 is TGTGCCAGCAGCGGACAGGGTGGTGTCACTGAAGCTTTCTTT.

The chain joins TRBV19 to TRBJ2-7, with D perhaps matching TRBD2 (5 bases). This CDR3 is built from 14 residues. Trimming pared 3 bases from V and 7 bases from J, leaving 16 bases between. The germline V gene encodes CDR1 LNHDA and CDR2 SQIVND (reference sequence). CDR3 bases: TGTGCCAGTAGTATCTCAGCGAAGCCGGGAGAGCAGTACTTC. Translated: CASSISAKPGEQYF. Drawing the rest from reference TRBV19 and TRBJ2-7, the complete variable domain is DGGITQSPKYLFRKEGQNVTLSCEQNLNHDAMYWYRQDPGQGLRLIYYSQIVNDFQKGDIAEGYSVSREKKESFPLTVTSAQKNPTAFYLCASSISAKPGEQYFGPGTRLTVT.

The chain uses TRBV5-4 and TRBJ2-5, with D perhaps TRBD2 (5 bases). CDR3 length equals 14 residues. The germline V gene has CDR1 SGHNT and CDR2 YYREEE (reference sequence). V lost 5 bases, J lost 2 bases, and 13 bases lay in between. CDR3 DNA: TGTGCCAGCAGGGAAACTAGTTTTCAAGAGACCCAGTACTTC. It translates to CASRETSFQETQYF.

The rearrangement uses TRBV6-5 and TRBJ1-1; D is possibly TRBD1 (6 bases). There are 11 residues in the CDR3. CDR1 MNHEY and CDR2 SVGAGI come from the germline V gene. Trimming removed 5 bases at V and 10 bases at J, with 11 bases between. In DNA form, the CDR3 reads TGTGCCAGCAGTCCCGGGACAAGAGCTTTCTTT. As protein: CASSPGTRAFF.

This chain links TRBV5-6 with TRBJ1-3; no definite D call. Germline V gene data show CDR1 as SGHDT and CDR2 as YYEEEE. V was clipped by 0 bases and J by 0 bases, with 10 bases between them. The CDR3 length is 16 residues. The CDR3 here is CASSLEGLSSGNTIYF. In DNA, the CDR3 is TGTGCCAGCAGCTTGGAAGGACTGAGCTCTGGAAACACCATATATTTT. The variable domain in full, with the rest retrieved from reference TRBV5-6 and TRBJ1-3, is DAGVTQSPTHLIKTRGQQVTLRCSPKSGHDTVSWYQQALGQGPQFIFQYYEEEERQRGNFPDRFSGHQFPNYSSELNVNALLLGDSALYLCASSLEGLSSGNTIYFGEGSWLTVV.

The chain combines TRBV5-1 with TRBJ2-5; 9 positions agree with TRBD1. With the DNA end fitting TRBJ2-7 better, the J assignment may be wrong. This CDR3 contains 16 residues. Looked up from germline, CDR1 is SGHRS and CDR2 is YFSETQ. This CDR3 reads CASSLALGDRAYEQYF. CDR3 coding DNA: TGCGCCAGCAGCTTGGCCCTTGGGGACAGGGCCTACGAGCAGTACTTC.

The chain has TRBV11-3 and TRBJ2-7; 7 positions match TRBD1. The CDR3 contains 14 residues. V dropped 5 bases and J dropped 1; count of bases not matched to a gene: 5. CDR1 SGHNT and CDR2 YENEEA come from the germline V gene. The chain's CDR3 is CASSRDSYSYEQYF. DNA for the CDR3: TGTGCCAGCAGCCGGGACAGCTATTCCTACGAGCAGTACTTC.

The CDR3 nucleotides read TGTGCCAGCAGCAAACTCCCTCGGTCGGATACGCAGTATTTT. Protein sequence: CASSKLPRSDTQYF. The rearrangement joins TRBV7-2 to TRBJ2-3; D gene uncertain. The germline CDR1 and CDR2 sequences are SGHTA and FQGNSA. Deletions cut 5 bases from V and 6 bases from J, with 15 bases between. The CDR3 has 14 residues. Drawing the rest from reference TRBV7-2 and TRBJ2-3, the complete variable domain is GAGVSQSPSNKVTEKGKDVELRCDPISGHTALYWYRQSLGQGLEFLIYFQGNSAPDKSGLPSDRFSAERTGGSVSTLTIQRTQQEDSAVYLCASSKLPRSDTQYFGPGTRLTVL.

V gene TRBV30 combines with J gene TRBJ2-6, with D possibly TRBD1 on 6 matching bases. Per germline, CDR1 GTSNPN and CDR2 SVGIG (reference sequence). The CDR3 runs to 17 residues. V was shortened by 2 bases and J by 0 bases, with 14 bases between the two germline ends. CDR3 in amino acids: CAWSIKDSHSGANVLTF. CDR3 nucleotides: TGTGCCTGGAGTATTAAGGACAGTCACTCTGGGGCCAACGTCCTGACTTTC.

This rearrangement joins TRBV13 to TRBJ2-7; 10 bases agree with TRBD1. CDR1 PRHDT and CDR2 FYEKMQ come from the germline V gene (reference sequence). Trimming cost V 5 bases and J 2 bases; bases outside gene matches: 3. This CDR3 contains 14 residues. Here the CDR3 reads CASSIGQGAYEQYF. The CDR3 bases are TGTGCCAGCAGCATCGGACAGGGGGCCTACGAGCAGTACTTC.

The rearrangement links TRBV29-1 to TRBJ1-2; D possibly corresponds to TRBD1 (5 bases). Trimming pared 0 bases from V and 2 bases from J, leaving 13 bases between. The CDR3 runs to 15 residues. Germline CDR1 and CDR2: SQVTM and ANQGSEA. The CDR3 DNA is TGCAGCGTTGAAGATAGGGCAGGGTTCAACTATGGCTACACCTTC. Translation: CSVEDRAGFNYGYTF. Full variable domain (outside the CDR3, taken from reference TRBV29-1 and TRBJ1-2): SAVISQKPSRDICQRGTSLTIQCQVDSQVTMMFWYRQQPGQSLTLIATANQGSEATYESGFVIDKFPISRPNLTFSTLTVSNMSPEDSSIYLCSVEDRAGFNYGYTFGSGTRLTVV.

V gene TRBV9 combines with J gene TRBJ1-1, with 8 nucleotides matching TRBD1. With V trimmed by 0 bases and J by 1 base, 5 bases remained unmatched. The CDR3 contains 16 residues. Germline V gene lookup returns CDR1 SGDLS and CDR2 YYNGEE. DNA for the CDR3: TGTGCCAGCAGCGTAGGGCAGGGGGCGCAGAACACTGAAGCTTTCTTT. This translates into CASSVGQGAQNTEAFF.

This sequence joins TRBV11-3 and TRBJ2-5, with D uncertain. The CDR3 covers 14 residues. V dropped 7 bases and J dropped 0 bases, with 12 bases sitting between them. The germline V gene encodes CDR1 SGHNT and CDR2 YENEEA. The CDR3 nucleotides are TGTGCCAGCAACGCAGATACATACCAAGAGACCCAGTACTTC. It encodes CASNADTYQETQYF.

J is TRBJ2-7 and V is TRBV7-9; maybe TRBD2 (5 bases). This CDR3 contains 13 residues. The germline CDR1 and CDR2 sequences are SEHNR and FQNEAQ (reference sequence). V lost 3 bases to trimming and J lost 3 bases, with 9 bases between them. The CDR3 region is CASSLEEHYEQYF. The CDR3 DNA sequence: TGTGCCAGCAGCTTGGAGGAGCACTACGAGCAGTACTTC.

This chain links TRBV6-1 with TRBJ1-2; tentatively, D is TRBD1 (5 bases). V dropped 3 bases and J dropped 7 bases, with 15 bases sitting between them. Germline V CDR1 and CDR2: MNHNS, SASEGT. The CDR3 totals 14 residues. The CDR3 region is CASSDSQGTLGYTF. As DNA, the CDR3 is TGTGCCAGCAGTGATTCGCAGGGTACGCTTGGCTACACCTTC.